A selection of T cell receptor beta chains follows, all from one sample in a study of blood T cell repertoires in COVID-19. Generated by immunoSEQ multiplex PCR, the TCRdb table keeps only in-frame clones and is missing some. Of tens of thousands of clones listed, 65% to 80% were seen once; the top ten hold roughly 29%. Sequenced: peripheral blood. The receptors here all came from a man in his 60s with active or convalescent COVID-19. Both conserved end residues are part of each CDR3. A D gene is named only where the DNA matches it firmly. Clone size is not always given. Where it is, it says once, few, many or a class for expanded clones.

d_call j_call clone_size v_call cdr3_aa cdr3_nt
. TRBJ2-7 . TRBV5-6 CASSFGREEQYF TGTGCCAGCAGCTTTGGGAGAGAGGAGCAGTACTTC
TRBD1 TRBJ2-7 . TRBV5-1 CASSPGQGIYEQYF TGCGCCAGCAGCCCAGGACAGGGGATCTACGAGCAGTACTTC
TRBD1 TRBJ2-1 . TRBV7-3 CASSLYRGSGNEQFF TGTGCCAGCAGCTTATACAGGGGTTCGGGGAATGAGCAGTTCTTC
. TRBJ1-5 . TRBV28 CASSLAAPNQPQHF TGTGCCAGCAGTTTAGCGGCCCCCAATCAGCCCCAGCATTTT
. TRBJ2-7 many TRBV7-2 CASSRTGFYEQYF TGTGCCAGCAGCCGCACCGGGTTCTACGAGCAGTACTTC
. TRBJ1-6 . TRBV27 CASSLFGKSYNSPLHF TGTGCCAGCAGTTTATTCGGGAAATCCTATAATTCACCCCTCCACTTT
TRBD2 TRBJ2-7 . TRBV6-5 CASIRLAGVAYEQYF TGTGCCAGCATTCGACTAGCGGGCGTAGCCTACGAGCAGTACTTC
. TRBJ2-7 once TRBV7-2 CASSLYPRYEQYF TGTGCCAGCAGCTTATACCCCAGATACGAGCAGTACTTC
. TRBJ2-7 . TRBV9 CASSPPGPLVYEQYF TGTGCCAGCAGCCCTCCGGGTCCCCTTGTCTACGAGCAGTACTTC
TRBD1 TRBJ2-1 . TRBV10-3 CAIFGQGFNEQFF TGTGCCATCTTCGGACAGGGATTCAATGAGCAGTTCTTC
. TRBJ1-1 once TRBV27 CASSPLRGVNTEAFF TGTGCCAGCAGTCCCCTCAGGGGAGTAAACACTGAAGCTTTCTTT
. TRBJ1-3 few TRBV7-9 CASNEEDGNTIYF TGTGCCAGCAATGAGGAGGACGGAAACACCATATATTTT
. TRBJ1-6 . TRBV5-5 CASSSNNSPLHF TGTGCCAGCAGCTCTAATAATTCACCCCTCCACTTT
TRBD1 TRBJ1-1 . TRBV28 CASKTGGKNTEAFF TGTGCCAGCAAGACAGGGGGCAAGAACACTGAAGCTTTCTTT
TRBD1 TRBJ2-6 . TRBV19 CASTEDRVRGANVLTF TGTGCCAGTACCGAGGACAGGGTAAGAGGGGCCAACGTCCTGACTTTC
. TRBJ1-4 . TRBV4-1 CASSQEMWGGGWHEKLFF TGCGCCAGCAGCCAAGAGATGTGGGGGGGAGGCTGGCATGAAAAACTGTTTTTT
TRBD1 TRBJ1-6 once TRBV7-9 CASSLEGTGNSPLHF TGTGCCAGCAGCTTAGAGGGGACAGGTAATTCACCCCTCCACTTT